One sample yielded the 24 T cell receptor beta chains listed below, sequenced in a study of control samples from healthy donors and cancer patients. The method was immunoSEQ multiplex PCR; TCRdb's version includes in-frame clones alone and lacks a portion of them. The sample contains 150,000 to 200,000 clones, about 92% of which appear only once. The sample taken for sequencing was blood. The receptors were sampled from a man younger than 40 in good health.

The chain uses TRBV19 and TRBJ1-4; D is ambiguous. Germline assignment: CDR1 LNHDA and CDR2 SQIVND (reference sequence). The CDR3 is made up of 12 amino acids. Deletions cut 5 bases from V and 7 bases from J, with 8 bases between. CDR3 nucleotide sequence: TGTGCCAGTAGTCACTGGGGTGAAAAACTGTTTTTT. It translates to CASSHWGEKLFF.

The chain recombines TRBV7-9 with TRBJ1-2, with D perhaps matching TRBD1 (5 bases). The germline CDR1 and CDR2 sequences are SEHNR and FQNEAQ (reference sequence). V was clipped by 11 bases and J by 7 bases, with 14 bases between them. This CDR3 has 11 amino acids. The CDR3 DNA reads TGTGCCGTACCTCGTCAGGGTGGCTACACCTTC. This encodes CAVPRQGGYTF.

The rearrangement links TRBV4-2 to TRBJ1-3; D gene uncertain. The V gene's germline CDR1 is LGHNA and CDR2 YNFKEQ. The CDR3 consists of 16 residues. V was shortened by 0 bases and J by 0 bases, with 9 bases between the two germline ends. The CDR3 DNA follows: TGTGCCAGCAGCCAAGACGGCGCCAGCTCTGGAAACACCATATATTTT. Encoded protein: CASSQDGASSGNTIYF.

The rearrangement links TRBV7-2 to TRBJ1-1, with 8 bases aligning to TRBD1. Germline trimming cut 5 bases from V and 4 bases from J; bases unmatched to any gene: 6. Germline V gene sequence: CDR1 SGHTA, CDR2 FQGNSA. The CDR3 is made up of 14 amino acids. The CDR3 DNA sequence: TGTGCCAGCAGCCAGGACAGGGCGAGCACTGAAGCTTTCTTT. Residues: CASSQDRASTEAFF.

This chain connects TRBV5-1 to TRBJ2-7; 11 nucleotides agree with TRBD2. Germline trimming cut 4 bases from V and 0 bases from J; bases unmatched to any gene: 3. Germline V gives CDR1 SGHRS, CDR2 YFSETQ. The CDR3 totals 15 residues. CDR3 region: CASSRTSGSSYEQYF. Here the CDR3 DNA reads TGCGCCAGCAGCCGAACTAGCGGGAGCTCCTACGAGCAGTACTTC.

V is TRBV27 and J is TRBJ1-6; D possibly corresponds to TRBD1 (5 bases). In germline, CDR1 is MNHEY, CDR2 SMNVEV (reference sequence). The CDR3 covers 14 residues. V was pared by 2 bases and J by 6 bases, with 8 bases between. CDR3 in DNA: TGTGCCAGCAGTTTAGCTCAGGGTAATTCACCCCTCCACTTT. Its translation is CASSLAQGNSPLHF.

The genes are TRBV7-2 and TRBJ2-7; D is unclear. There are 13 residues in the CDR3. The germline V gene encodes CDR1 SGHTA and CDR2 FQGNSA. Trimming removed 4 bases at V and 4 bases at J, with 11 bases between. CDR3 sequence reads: CASSYFTAYEQYF. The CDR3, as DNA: TGTGCCAGCAGCTATTTTACGGCGTACGAGCAGTACTTC.

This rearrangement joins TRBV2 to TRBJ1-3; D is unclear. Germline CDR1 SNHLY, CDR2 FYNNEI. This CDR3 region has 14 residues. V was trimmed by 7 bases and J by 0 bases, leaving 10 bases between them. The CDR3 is CASTVDHSGNTIYF. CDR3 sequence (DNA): TGTGCCAGCACAGTAGACCACTCTGGAAACACCATATATTTT.

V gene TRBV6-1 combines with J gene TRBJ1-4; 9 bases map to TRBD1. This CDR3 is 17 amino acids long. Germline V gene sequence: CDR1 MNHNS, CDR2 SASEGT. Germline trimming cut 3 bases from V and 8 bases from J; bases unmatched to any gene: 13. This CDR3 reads CASSDPDRGSEWEKLFF. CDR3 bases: TGTGCCAGCAGTGACCCGGACAGGGGTTCTGAATGGGAAAAACTGTTTTTT.

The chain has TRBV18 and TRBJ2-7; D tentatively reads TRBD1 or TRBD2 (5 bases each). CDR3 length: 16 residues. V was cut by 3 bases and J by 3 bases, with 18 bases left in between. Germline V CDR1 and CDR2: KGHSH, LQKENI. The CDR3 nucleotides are TGTGCCAGCTCACCGTGGGACGGTGGCCCCCACTACGAGCAGTACTTC. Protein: CASSPWDGGPHYEQYF.

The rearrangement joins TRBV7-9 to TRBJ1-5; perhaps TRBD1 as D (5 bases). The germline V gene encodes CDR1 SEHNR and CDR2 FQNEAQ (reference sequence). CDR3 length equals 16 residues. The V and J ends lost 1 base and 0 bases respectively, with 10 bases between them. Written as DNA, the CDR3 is TGTGCCAGCAGCTTAGGAAGTCAGGGTAGCAATCAGCCCCAGCATTTT. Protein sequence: CASSLGSQGSNQPQHF.

The CDR3 DNA is TGTGCCAGCTCTCTCCGAAAACGGACAGGCGGGGGCCATTCACCCCTCCACTTT. Protein product: CASSLRKRTGGGHSPLHF. The chain is built from TRBV18 and TRBJ1-6; 7 nucleotides agree with TRBD1. The V gene's germline CDR1 is KGHSH and CDR2 LQKENI. The CDR3 is 18 residues long. Losses at the gene ends were 6 bases for V and 8 bases for J; bases not matched to a gene: 19.

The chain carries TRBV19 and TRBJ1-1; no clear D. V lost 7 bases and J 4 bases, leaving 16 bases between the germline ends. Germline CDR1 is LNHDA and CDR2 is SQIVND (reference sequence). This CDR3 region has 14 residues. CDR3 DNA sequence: TGTGCCAGTAATAGAGAGGGCTTGGGCACTGAAGCTTTCTTT. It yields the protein CASNREGLGTEAFF. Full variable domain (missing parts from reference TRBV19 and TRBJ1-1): DGGITQSPKYLFRKEGQNVTLSCEQNLNHDAMYWYRQDPGQGLRLIYYSQIVNDFQKGDIAEGYSVSREKKESFPLTVTSAQKNPTAFYLCASNREGLGTEAFFGQGTRLTVV.

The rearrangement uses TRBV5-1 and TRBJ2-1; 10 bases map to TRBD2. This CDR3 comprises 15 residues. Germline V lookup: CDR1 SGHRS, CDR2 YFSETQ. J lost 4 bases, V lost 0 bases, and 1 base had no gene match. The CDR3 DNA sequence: TGCGCCAGCAGCTTGGCTAGCGGGGGTTACAATGAGCAGTTCTTC. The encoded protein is CASSLASGGYNEQFF. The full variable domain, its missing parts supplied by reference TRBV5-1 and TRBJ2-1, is KAGVTQTPRYLIKTRGQQVTLSCSPISGHRSVSWYQQTPGQGLQFLFEYFSETQRNKGNFPGRFSGRQFSNSRSEMNVSTLELGDSALYLCASSLASGGYNEQFFGPGTRLTVL.

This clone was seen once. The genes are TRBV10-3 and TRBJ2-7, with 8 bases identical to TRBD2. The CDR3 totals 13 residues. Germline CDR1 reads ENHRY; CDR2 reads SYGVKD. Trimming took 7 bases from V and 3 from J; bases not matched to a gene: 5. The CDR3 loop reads CAINFGGGYEQYF. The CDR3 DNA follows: TGTGCCATCAATTTCGGGGGGGGCTACGAGCAGTACTTC.

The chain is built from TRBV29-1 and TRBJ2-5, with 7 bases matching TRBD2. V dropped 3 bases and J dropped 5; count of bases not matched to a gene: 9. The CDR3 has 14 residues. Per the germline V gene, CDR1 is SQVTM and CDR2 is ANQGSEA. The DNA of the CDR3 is TGCAGCGTTGAGCGGGGGACGACCGGGGAGACCCAGTACTTC. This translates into CSVERGTTGETQYF. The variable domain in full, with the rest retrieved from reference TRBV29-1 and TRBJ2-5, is SAVISQKPSRDICQRGTSLTIQCQVDSQVTMMFWYRQQPGQSLTLIATANQGSEATYESGFVIDKFPISRPNLTFSTLTVSNMSPEDSSIYLCSVERGTTGETQYFGPGTRLLVL.

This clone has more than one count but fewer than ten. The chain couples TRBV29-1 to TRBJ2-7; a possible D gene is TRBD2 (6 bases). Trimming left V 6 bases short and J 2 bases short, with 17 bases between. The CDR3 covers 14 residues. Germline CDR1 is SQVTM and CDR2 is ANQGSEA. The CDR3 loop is CSVAPRGSAYEQYF. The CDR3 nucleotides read TGCAGCGTCGCCCCCCGGGGGAGCGCCTACGAGCAGTACTTC.

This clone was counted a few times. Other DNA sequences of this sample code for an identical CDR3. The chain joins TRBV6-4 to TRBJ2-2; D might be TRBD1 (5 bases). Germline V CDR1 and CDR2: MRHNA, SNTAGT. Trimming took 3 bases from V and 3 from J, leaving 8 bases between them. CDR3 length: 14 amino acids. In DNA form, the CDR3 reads TGTGCCAGCAGTGATCAGGGTGACACCGGGGAGCTGTTTTTT. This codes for CASSDQGDTGELFF.

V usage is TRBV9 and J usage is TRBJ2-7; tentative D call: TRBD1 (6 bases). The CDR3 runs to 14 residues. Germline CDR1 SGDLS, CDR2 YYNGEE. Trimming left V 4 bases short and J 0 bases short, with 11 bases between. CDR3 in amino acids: CASSTPGASYEQYF. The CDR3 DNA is TGTGCCAGCAGCACACCAGGGGCCTCCTACGAGCAGTACTTC.

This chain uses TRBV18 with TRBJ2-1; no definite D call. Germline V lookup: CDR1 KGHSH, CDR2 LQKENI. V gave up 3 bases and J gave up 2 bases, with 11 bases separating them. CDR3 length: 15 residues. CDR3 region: CASSPPHRTYNEQFF. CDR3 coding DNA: TGTGCCAGCTCACCGCCCCACAGAACCTACAATGAGCAGTTCTTC.

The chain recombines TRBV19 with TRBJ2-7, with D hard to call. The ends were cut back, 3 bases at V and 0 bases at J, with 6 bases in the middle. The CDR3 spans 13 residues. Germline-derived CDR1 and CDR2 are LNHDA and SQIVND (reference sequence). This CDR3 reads CASSITVSYEQYF. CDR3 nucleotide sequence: TGTGCCAGTAGTATTACGGTCTCCTACGAGCAGTACTTC.

The chain's CDR3 is CASSLRGANNSPLHF. In DNA, the CDR3 is TGTGCCAGCAGCTTACGGGGGGCAAATAATTCACCCCTCCACTTT. The chain employs TRBV7-9 and TRBJ1-6; D might be TRBD1 (6 bases). Per the germline V gene, CDR1 is SEHNR and CDR2 is FQNEAQ (reference sequence). V was shortened by 2 bases and J by 5 bases, with 10 bases between the two germline ends. This CDR3 is 15 amino acids long.

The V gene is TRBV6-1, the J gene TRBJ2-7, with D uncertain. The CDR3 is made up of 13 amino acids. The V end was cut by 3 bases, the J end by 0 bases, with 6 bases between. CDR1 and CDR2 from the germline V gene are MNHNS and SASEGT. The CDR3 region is CASSEGISYEQYF. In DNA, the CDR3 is TGTGCCAGCAGTGAGGGGATCTCCTACGAGCAGTACTTC.

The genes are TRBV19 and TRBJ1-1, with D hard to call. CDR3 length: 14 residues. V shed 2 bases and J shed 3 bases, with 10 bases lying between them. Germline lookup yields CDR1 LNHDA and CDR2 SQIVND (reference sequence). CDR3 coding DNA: TGTGCCAGTAGTATATTTGGGGTTTACACTGAAGCTTTCTTT. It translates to CASSIFGVYTEAFF.